The 31 T cell receptor beta chains listed next were all sequenced from one sample in a study of long-term antiretroviral therapy in people with HIV. Investigators performed immunoSEQ version v3.0 at survey level. The assay was immunoSEQ multiplex PCR, and TCRdb's table has in-frame clones only and misses some. The table includes more than 20,000 clones, around 83% detected once. Specimen: unsorted PBMCs, collected 3 years after starting antiretroviral therapy. The receptors were gathered from a man younger than 35 with HIV.

The chain combines TRBV7-2 with TRBJ2-3, with D possibly being TRBD2 (5 bases). The germline gives CDR1 SGHTA, CDR2 FQGNSA. There are 16 residues in the CDR3. Trimming cost V 2 bases and J 0 bases, with 12 bases left between them. The chain's CDR3 is CASSLQAESSTDTQYF. CDR3 nucleotides: TGTGCCAGCAGCTTACAAGCGGAATCTAGCACAGATACGCAGTATTTT.

V usage is TRBV5-1 and J usage is TRBJ2-2; no clear D. This CDR3 is 13 amino acids long. V was trimmed by 7 bases and J by 11 bases, leaving 18 bases between them. Germline assignment: CDR1 SGHRS and CDR2 YFSETQ. The CDR3 DNA sequence: TGCGCCAGCGGAGACGGGCCCCAAGGAGAGCTGTTTTTT. Translating it yields CASGDGPQGELFF.

This clone appeared once. The V gene is TRBV7-9, the J gene TRBJ2-6; the match to TRBD2 covers 7 bases. CDR1 and CDR2 (germline): SEHNR, FQNEAQ (reference sequence). The CDR3 is made up of 15 amino acids. Trimming cost V 5 bases and J 2 bases; bases outside gene matches: 3. The CDR3 DNA reads as TGTGCCAGCAGCGGGGGGGATCCTGGGGCCAACGTCCTGACTTTC. Translated: CASSGGDPGANVLTF.

The chain has TRBV6-6 and TRBJ2-7, with 8 bases matching TRBD1. V was pared by 0 bases and J by 1 base, with 2 bases of the junction left unmatched. The CDR3 runs 15 residues. The V gene's germline CDR1 is MNHNY and CDR2 SVGAGI (reference sequence). CDR3 loop: CASSYSGQASYEQYV. CDR3 nucleotides: TGTGCCAGCAGTTACTCGGGACAGGCGTCCTACGAGCAGTACGTC.

The chain uses TRBV5-1 and TRBJ1-4; D may be TRBD1 (6 bases). With 5 bases removed from V and 8 bases from J, the gap between germline ends came to 13 bases. The length of the CDR3 is 13 residues. Germline V CDR1 and CDR2: SGHRS, YFSETQ. The CDR3 bases are TGCGCCAGCAGAGGGACACCAGGGGAAAAACTGTTTTTT. As protein: CASRGTPGEKLFF.

The chain couples TRBV6-6 to TRBJ1-1; D is ambiguous. Trimming removed 2 bases at V and 1 base at J, with 8 bases between. The CDR3 extends over 14 amino acids. Germline values: CDR1 MNHNY, CDR2 SVGAGI (reference sequence). The CDR3 sequence is CASSYVDGNTEAFF. The CDR3 nucleotides are TGTGCCAGCAGTTACGTGGATGGGAACACTGAAGCTTTCTTT.

The table lists this clone with a few counts. This chain uses TRBV9 with TRBJ2-2, with D tentatively TRBD1 (5 bases). This CDR3 region has 14 residues. Germline V gene sequence: CDR1 SGDLS, CDR2 YYNGEE. V was trimmed by 0 bases and J by 5 bases, leaving 8 bases between them. The CDR3 DNA follows: TGTGCCAGCAGCGTAGCAGGGTCAACCGGGGAGCTGTTTTTT. Translation: CASSVAGSTGELFF.

With regard to this clone: Other nucleotide sequences from this sample produce the same CDR3. V usage is TRBV29-1 and J usage is TRBJ1-2; D unclear. Germline lookup yields CDR1 SQVTM and CDR2 ANQGSEA. The germline V and J ends were trimmed by 1 base and 5 bases, with 2 bases remaining between them. CDR3 length: 10 amino acids. CDR3 sequence (DNA): TGCAGCGTTGAAGGGTATGGCTACACCTTC. It codes for CSVEGYGYTF.

The chain has TRBV18 and TRBJ2-2; D not certain. Trimming removed 4 bases at V and 5 bases at J, with 17 bases between. The CDR3 contains 16 residues. Germline V lookup: CDR1 KGHSH, CDR2 LQKENI. Here the CDR3 reads CASSLSLDRSTGELFF. The CDR3 coding sequence is TGTGCCAGCTCACTTAGTTTGGACCGTTCTACCGGGGAGCTGTTTTTT.

The DNA of the CDR3 is TGTGCCAGCAGCTTAACGGACAACTCCTACGAGCAGTACTTC. This encodes CASSLTDNSYEQYF. J is TRBJ2-7 and V is TRBV7-9; D might be TRBD1 (5 bases). CDR1 is SEHNR and CDR2 is FQNEAQ in the germline V gene (reference sequence). V lost 2 bases and J 0 bases, leaving 8 bases between the germline ends. The CDR3 is 14 amino acids. The full variable domain, with the rest looked up from reference TRBV7-9 and TRBJ2-7, is DTGVSQNPRHKITKRGQNVTFRCDPISEHNRLYWYRQTLGQGPEFLTYFQNEAQLEKSRLLSDRFSAERPKGSFSTLEIQRTEQGDSAMYLCASSLTDNSYEQYFGPGTRLTVT.

J is TRBJ1-2 and V is TRBV28; D may be TRBD1 (5 bases). This CDR3 is 16 amino acids long. Germline CDR1 and CDR2: MDHEN and SYDVKM. Trimming removed 6 bases at V and 3 bases at J, with 20 bases between. The CDR3 spells CASSQLGGQGYYGYTF. In DNA, the CDR3 is TGTGCCAGCAGCCAACTCGGTGGCCAGGGTTACTATGGCTACACCTTC.

CDR3 protein: CASSFLDSHEQYF. In DNA, the CDR3 is TGTGCCAGCAGCTTCCTGGACAGTCACGAGCAGTACTTC. This chain joins TRBV13 and TRBJ2-7; D perhaps matches TRBD1 (6 bases). With 3 bases removed from V and 5 bases from J, the gap between germline ends came to 11 bases. The CDR3 has 13 residues. The germline V gene encodes CDR1 PRHDT and CDR2 FYEKMQ (reference sequence).

This chain joins TRBV7-8 and TRBJ2-7; D might be TRBD1 or TRBD2, each matching 6 bases. Per germline, CDR1 SGHVS and CDR2 FQNEAQ. V lost 3 bases to trimming and J lost 1 base, with 13 bases between them. The CDR3 is 15 residues long. The CDR3 loop is CASSFPGAGSYEQYF. The CDR3 nucleotides are TGTGCCAGCAGCTTTCCGGGGGCAGGGTCCTACGAGCAGTACTTC. Filled out from reference TRBV7-8 and TRBJ2-7, the complete variable domain reads GAGVSQSPRYKVAKRGQDVALRCDPISGHVSLFWYQQALGQGPEFLTYFQNEAQLDKSGLPSDRFFAERPEGSVSTLKIQRTQQEDSAVYLCASSFPGAGSYEQYFGPGTRLTVT.

The CDR3 spells CAWSSGTGDSPLHF. CDR3 in DNA: TGTGCCTGGAGTAGCGGGACAGGGGATTCACCCCTCCACTTT. This chain joins TRBV30 and TRBJ1-6; 10 positions agree with TRBD1. This CDR3 has 14 amino acids. The germline V gene has CDR1 GTSNPN and CDR2 SVGIG (reference sequence). Trimming cost V 2 bases and J 8 bases; bases outside gene matches: 3.

This sequence joins TRBV6-1 and TRBJ2-3; 7 bases are shared with TRBD2. The CDR3 is 15 residues long. Looked up from germline, CDR1 is MNHNS and CDR2 is SASEGT. The ends lost 2 bases at V and 2 bases at J; junction bases unmatched: 4. CDR3 coding DNA: TGTGCCAGCAGTGAACAGAGCGGGGCCACAGATACGCAGTATTTT. It yields the protein CASSEQSGATDTQYF.

The rearrangement uses TRBV6-5 and TRBJ2-3, with D uncertain. V lost 6 bases and J 4 bases, leaving 11 bases between the germline ends. Germline values: CDR1 MNHEY, CDR2 SVGAGI. The CDR3 loop spans 13 amino acids. The CDR3 region is CASSHAVADTQYF. The CDR3 DNA reads as TGTGCCAGCAGCCACGCGGTTGCAGATACGCAGTATTTT.

This clone was detected a few times. The chain recombines TRBV15 with TRBJ2-1; D tentatively fits TRBD1 or TRBD2 (5 bases each). The CDR3 is 17 residues long. Germline V CDR1 and CDR2: LNHNV, YYDKDF (reference sequence). The ends were cut back, 1 base at V and 5 bases at J, with 18 bases in the middle. The CDR3 DNA reads as TGTGCCACCAGCAGAGTACCTTCGAGAAGGGGACACAATGAGCAGTTCTTC. Encoded protein: CATSRVPSRRGHNEQFF.

The chain links TRBV19 to TRBJ1-4; D unresolved. The CDR3 consists of 13 residues. Per germline, CDR1 LNHDA and CDR2 SQIVND (reference sequence). Trimming took 3 bases from V and 8 from J, leaving 10 bases between them. The chain's CDR3 is CASSIGTSEKLFF. As DNA, the CDR3 is TGTGCCAGTAGTATCGGTACTTCCGAAAAACTGTTTTTT.

The J gene is TRBJ2-5, the V gene TRBV23-1; D gene unclear. TRBV23-1 is reported as an ORF; its role is uncertain. Between the trimmed V and J ends, which lost 10 bases and 9 bases, there was a span of 24 bases. The CDR3 covers 14 residues. The CDR3, as DNA: TGCGCCATCGCAGCCCGGGCCCAGGACGTGGCCCAGTACTTC. Residues: CAIAARAQDVAQYF.

V usage is TRBV10-1 and J usage is TRBJ2-2; 7 bases are shared with TRBD1. This CDR3 has 15 residues. Trimming cost V 5 bases and J 3 bases; bases outside gene matches: 6. Germline V gene sequence: CDR1 WNHNN, CDR2 SYGVQD (reference sequence). The CDR3 reads CASSTYRGDTGELFF. DNA of the CDR3: TGCGCCAGCAGTACATACAGGGGTGACACCGGGGAGCTGTTTTTT.

The chain has TRBV11-3 and TRBJ2-3; 8 positions agree with TRBD1. Trimming removed 5 bases from V and 1 base from J; junction bases left unmatched: 5. CDR3 length: 15 residues. The germline CDR1 and CDR2 sequences are SGHNT and YENEEA. The CDR3 is CASSAGGAGTDTQYF. The CDR3 region has the DNA TGTGCCAGCAGCGCAGGGGGCGCGGGCACAGATACGCAGTATTTT.

The V gene is TRBV6-5, the J gene TRBJ1-2; no definite D call. The CDR3 runs 12 residues. CDR1 and CDR2 (germline): MNHEY, SVGAGI. Trimming shortened V by 2 bases and J by 4 bases, and 5 bases separated the two germline ends. CDR3 nucleotides: TGTGCCAGCAGTTACGGACCCTATGGCTACACCTTC. It is translated as CASSYGPYGYTF.

Points on this clone: A read error may account for a junction end that differs from germline. V gene TRBV11-1 combines with J gene TRBJ1-4, with unresolved D. Germline V CDR1 and CDR2: SGHAT, FQDESV (reference sequence). This CDR3 comprises 15 residues. The CDR3 DNA reads TGTGCCAGCAGCTTGGAATCGTCAACGAATGAAAAACTGTTTTTT. Protein: CASSLESSTNEKLFF.

The genes are TRBV10-1 and TRBJ2-7, with 7 bases lining up with TRBD1. The CDR3 has 12 residues. The V and J ends lost 6 bases and 6 bases, in that order; junction bases with no gene match: 5. CDR1 and CDR2 (germline): WNHNN, SYGVQD (reference sequence). CDR3 amino acids: CASRRTGVEQYV. Written as DNA, the CDR3 is TGCGCCAGCAGACGCACAGGGGTCGAGCAGTACGTC.

The J gene is TRBJ1-5, the V gene TRBV19; D is unresolved. The CDR3 spans 11 residues. Germline V gives CDR1 LNHDA, CDR2 SQIVND (reference sequence). The V gene lost 4 bases and the J gene lost 11 bases, with 9 bases spanning the gap. This chain's CDR3 is CASSSPVAQHF. The CDR3 DNA follows: TGTGCCAGTAGTAGCCCCGTTGCCCAGCATTTT.

The chain recombines TRBV30 with TRBJ1-4, with TRBD1 matching over 7 bases. V was pared by 3 bases and J by 6 bases, with 7 bases of the junction left unmatched. Germline assignment: CDR1 GTSNPN and CDR2 SVGIG (reference sequence). This CDR3 region has 14 residues. As DNA, the CDR3 is TGTGCCTGGAGCCCTCCCGGGACAGATGAAAAACTGTTTTTT. Encoded protein: CAWSPPGTDEKLFF.

J is TRBJ1-1 and V is TRBV19, with 9 bases matching TRBD1. V gave up 1 base and J gave up 1 base; unmatched junction bases: 13. The CDR3 is 19 residues long. From germline, CDR1 is LNHDA and CDR2 SQIVND (reference sequence). The CDR3 loop reads CASSIVPLSRTGANTEAFF. The CDR3 DNA sequence: TGTGCCAGTAGTATAGTCCCCCTAAGTCGGACAGGGGCGAACACTGAAGCTTTCTTT.

The chain recombines TRBV5-1 with TRBJ1-2; D may be TRBD1 (5 bases). The V gene lost 5 bases and the J gene lost 0 bases, with 11 bases spanning the gap. The CDR3 is made up of 14 amino acids. Germline V gene data show CDR1 as SGHRS and CDR2 as YFSETQ. CDR3 residues: CASRTGPTNYGYTF. Here the CDR3 DNA reads TGCGCCAGCAGAACAGGACCCACTAACTATGGCTACACCTTC.

This chain connects TRBV29-1 to TRBJ2-2; D might be TRBD2 (6 bases). Trimming shortened V by 8 bases and J by 6 bases, and 13 bases separated the two germline ends. In germline, CDR1 is SQVTM, CDR2 ANQGSEA. The CDR3 is made up of 12 amino acids. The CDR3 loop reads CSNRGTAGELFF. CDR3 DNA: TGCAGCAACCGGGGGACTGCCGGGGAGCTGTTTTTT.

In its sample, this clone was seen once. This sequence joins TRBV7-9 and TRBJ2-2, with D perhaps TRBD2 (5 bases). V dropped 0 bases and J dropped 0 bases, with 5 bases sitting between them. The CDR3 is 15 residues long. From germline, CDR1 is SEHNR and CDR2 FQNEAQ (reference sequence). This CDR3 is CASSLAGANTGELFF. The CDR3 DNA is TGTGCCAGCAGCTTAGCGGGAGCGAACACCGGGGAGCTGTTTTTT.

This clone came up once. Here the CDR3 reads CASSVGVNQPQHF. The CDR3 DNA is TGCGCCAGCAGTGTCGGCGTCAATCAGCCCCAGCATTTT. The rearrangement uses TRBV10-1 and TRBJ1-5; D gene ambiguous. CDR1 WNHNN and CDR2 SYGVQD come from the germline V gene (reference sequence). V was clipped by 4 bases and J by 3 bases, with 7 bases between them. The CDR3 consists of 13 residues.